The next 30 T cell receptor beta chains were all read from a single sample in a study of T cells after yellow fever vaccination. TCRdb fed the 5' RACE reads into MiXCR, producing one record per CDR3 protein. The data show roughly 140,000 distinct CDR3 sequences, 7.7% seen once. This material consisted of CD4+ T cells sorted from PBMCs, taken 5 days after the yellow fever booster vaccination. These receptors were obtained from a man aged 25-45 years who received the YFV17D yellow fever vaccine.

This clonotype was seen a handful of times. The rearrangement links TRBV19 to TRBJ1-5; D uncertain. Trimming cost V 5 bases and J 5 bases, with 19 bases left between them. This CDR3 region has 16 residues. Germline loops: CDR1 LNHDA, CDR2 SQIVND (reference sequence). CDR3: CASSGGLGKLHQPQHF. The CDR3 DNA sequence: TGTGCCAGTAGTGGAGGTTTAGGGAAGCTTCATCAGCCCCAGCATTTT.

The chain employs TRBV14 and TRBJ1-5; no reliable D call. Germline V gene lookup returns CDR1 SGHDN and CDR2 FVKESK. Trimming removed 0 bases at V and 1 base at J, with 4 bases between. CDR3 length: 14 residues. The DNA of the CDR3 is TGTGCCAGCAGCCAAGAGGGAAGCAATCAGCCCCAGCATTTT. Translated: CASSQEGSNQPQHF.

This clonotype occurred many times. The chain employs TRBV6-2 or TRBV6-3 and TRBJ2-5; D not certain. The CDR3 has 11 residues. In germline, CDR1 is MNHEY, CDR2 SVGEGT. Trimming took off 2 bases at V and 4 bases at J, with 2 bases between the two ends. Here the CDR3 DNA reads TGTGCCAGCAGTTACAGAGAGACCCAGTACTTC. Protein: CASSYRETQYF.

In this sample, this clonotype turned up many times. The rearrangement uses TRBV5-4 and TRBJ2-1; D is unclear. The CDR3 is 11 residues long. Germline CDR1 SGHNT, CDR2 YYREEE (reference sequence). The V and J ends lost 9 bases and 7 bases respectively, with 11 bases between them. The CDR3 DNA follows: TGTGCCACCTTTACAGCTAATGAGCAGTTCTTC. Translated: CATFTANEQFF.

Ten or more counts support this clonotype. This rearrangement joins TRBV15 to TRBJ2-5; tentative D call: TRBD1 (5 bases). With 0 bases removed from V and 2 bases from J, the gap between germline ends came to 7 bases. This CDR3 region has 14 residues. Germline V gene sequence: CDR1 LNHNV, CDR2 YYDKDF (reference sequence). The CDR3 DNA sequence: TGTGCCACCAGCAGAGACCGACAGCAAGAGACCCAGTACTTC. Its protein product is CATSRDRQQETQYF. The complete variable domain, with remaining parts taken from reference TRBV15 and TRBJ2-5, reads DAMVIQNPRYQVTQFGKPVTLSCSQTLNHNVMYWYQQKSSQAPKLLFHYYDKDFNNEADTPDNFQSRRPNTSFCFLDIRSPGLGDTAMYLCATSRDRQQETQYFGPGTRLLVL.

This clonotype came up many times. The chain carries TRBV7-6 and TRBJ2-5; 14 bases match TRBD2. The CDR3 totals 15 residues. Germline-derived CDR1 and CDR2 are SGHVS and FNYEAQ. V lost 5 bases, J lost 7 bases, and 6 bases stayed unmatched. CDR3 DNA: TGTGCCAGCAGCCTCGGGACTAGCGGGAGTGGGACCCAGTACTTC. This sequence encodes CASSLGTSGSGTQYF.

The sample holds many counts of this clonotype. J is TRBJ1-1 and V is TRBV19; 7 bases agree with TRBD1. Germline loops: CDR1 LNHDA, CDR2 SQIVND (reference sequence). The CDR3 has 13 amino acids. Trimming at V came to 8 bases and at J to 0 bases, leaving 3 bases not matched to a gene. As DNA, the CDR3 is TGTGCCAGTGGGGACAGCATGAACACTGAAGCTTTCTTT. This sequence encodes CASGDSMNTEAFF.

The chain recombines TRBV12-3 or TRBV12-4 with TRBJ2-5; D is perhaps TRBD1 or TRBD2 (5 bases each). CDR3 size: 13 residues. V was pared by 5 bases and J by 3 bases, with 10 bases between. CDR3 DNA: TGTGCCAGCAGTAGGGACCGAAAAGAGACCCAGTACTTC. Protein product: CASSRDRKETQYF.

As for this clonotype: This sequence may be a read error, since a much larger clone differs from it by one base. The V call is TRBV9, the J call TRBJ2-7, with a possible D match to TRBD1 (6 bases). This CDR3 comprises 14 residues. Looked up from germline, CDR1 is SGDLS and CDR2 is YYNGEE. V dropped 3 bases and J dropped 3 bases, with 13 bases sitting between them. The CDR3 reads CASSAGTGHYEQYF. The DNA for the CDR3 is TGTGCCAGCAGCGCCGGGACGGGACACTACGAGCAGTACTTC.

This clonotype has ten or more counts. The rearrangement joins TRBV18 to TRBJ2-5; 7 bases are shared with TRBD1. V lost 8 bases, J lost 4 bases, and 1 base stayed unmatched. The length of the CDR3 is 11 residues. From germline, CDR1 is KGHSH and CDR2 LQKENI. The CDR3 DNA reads TGTGCCAGCCGACAGGGAGAGACCCAGTACTTC. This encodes CASRQGETQYF.

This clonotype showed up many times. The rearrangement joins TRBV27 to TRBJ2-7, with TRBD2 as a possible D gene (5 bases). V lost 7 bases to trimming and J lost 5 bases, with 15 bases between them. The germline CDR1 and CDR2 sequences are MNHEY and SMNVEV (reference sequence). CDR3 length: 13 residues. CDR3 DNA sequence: TGTGCCAGCAAACGAGGGTTACTGAACGAGCAGTACTTC. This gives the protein CASKRGLLNEQYF.

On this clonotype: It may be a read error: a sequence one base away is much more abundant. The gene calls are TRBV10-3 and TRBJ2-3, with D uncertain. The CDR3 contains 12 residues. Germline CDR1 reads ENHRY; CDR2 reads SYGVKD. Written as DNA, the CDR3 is TGTCCCATCACGGCTAGTGGAGATACGCAGTATTTT. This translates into CPITASGDTQYF.

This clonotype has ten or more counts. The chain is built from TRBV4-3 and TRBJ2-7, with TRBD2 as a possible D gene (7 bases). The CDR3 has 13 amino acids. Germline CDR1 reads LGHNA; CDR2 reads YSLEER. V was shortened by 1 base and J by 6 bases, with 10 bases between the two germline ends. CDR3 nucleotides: TGCGCCAGCAGCCAAGTGGGGGGGCGCGAGCAGTACTTC. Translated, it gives CASSQVGGREQYF.

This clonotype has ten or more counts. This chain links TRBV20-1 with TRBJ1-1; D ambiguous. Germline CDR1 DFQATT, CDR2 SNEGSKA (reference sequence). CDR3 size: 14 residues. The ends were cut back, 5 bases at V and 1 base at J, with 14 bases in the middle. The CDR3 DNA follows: TGCAGTGCTCCTCAGAGGGTTGGGAACACTGAAGCTTTCTTT. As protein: CSAPQRVGNTEAFF.

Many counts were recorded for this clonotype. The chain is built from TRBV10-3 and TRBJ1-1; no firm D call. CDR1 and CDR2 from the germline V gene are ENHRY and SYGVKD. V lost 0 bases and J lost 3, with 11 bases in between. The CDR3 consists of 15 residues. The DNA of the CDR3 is TGTGCCATCAGTGAGTCTCTTCAGTCGGACACTGAAGCTTTCTTT. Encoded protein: CAISESLQSDTEAFF.

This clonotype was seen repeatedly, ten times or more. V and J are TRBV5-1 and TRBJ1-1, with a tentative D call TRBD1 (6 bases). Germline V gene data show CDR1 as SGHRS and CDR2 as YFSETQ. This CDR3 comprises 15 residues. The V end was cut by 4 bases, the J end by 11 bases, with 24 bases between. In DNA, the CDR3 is TGCGCCAGCAGCCCGAAAGCCCGAAAGGCAGGGGATGCTTTCTTT. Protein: CASSPKARKAGDAFF.

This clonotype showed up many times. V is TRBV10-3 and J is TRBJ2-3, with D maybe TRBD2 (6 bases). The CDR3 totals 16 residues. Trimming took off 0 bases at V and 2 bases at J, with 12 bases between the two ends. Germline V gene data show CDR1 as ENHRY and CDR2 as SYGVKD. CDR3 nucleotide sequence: TGTGCCATCAGTGAGTCCCCCGGGAGCAACACAGATACGCAGTATTTT. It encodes CAISESPGSNTDTQYF.

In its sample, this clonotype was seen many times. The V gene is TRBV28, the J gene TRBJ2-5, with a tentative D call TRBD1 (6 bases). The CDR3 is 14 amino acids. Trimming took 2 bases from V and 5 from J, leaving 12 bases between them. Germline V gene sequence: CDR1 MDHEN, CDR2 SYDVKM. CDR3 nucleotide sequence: TGTGCCAGCAGTTTAGACAGGTCTAGGGAGACCCAGTACTTC. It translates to CASSLDRSRETQYF. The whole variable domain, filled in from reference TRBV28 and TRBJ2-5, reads DVKVTQSSRYLVKRTGEKVFLECVQDMDHENMFWYRQDPGLGLRLIYFSYDVKMKEKGDIPEGYSVSREKKERFSLILESASTNQTSMYLCASSLDRSRETQYFGPGTRLLVL.

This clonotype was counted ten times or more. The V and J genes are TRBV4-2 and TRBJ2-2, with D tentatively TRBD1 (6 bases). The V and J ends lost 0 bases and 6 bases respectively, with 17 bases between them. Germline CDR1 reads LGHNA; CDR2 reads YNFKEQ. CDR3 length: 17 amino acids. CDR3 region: CASSQDRAGVGAGELFF. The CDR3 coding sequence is TGTGCCAGCAGCCAAGACCGAGCAGGGGTTGGGGCCGGGGAGCTGTTTTTT.

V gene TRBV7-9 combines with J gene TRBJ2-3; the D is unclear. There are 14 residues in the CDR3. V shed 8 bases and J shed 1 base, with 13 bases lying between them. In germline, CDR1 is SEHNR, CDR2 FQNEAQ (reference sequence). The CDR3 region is CASPGVVGTDTQYF. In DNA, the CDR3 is TGTGCCAGCCCTGGGGTGGTTGGCACAGATACGCAGTATTTT.

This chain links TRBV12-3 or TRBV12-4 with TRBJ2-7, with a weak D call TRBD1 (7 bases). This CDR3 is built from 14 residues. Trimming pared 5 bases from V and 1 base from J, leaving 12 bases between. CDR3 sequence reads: CASSQGGLSYEQYF. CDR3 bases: TGTGCCAGCAGTCAGGGGGGTTTATCCTACGAGCAGTACTTC.

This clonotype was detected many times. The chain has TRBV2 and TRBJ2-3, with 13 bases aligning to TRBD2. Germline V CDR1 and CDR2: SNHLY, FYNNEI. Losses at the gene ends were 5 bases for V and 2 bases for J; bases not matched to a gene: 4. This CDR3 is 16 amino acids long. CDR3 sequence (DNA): TGTGCCAGCAGTACAGGGACTAGCGGGACCACAGATACGCAGTATTTT. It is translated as CASSTGTSGTTDTQYF.

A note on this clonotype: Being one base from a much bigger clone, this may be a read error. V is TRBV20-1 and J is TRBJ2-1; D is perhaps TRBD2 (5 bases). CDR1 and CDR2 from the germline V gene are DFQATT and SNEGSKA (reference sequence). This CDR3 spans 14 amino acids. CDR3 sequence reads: CSTREITAGNEQFF. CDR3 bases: TGCAGTACTAGAGAAATCACAGCTGGCAATGAGCAGTTCTTC.

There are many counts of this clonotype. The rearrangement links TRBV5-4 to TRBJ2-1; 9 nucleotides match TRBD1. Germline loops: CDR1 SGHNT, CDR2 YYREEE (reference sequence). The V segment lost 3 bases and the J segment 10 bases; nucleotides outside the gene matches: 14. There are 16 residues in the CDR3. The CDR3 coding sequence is TGTGCCAGCAGCTCCGGAGACAGGGGGGGGCTGGGAGAGCAGTTCTTC. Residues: CASSSGDRGGLGEQFF.

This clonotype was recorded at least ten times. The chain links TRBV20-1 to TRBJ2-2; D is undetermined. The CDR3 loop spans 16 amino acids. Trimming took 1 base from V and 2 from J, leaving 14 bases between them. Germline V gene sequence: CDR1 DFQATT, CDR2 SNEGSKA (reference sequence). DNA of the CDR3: TGCAGTGCTAGAGTGGTTGTGGGAAGCAACACCGGGGAGCTGTTTTTT. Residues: CSARVVVGSNTGELFF.

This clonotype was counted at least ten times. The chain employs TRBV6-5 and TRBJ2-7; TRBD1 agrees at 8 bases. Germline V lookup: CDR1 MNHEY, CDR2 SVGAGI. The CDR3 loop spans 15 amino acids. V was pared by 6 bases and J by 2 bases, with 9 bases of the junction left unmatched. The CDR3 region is CASRFRDRGPYEQYF. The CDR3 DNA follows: TGTGCCAGCAGATTTCGAGACAGGGGCCCCTACGAGCAGTACTTC.

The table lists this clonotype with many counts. The CDR3 DNA reads TGTGCCACCAGCAGAGCCCAGCCCGGGGATACGCAGTATTTT. Translated, it gives CATSRAQPGDTQYF. This rearrangement joins TRBV15 to TRBJ2-3; D is ambiguous. CDR1 LNHNV and CDR2 YYDKDF come from the germline V gene (reference sequence). The CDR3 is 14 residues long. V lost 1 base to trimming and J lost 6 bases, with 11 bases between them.

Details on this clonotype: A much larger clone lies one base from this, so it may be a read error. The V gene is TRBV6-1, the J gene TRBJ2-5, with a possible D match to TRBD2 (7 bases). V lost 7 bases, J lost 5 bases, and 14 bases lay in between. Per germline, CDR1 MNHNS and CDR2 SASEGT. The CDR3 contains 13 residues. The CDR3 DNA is TGTGCCAGCACCACGGGGGGCCACGAGACCCAGTACTTC. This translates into CASTTGGHETQYF.

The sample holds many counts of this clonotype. The CDR3 spells CASSKAGGGREQFF. The CDR3 DNA is TGCGCCAGCAGCAAGGCGGGAGGCGGGCGTGAGCAGTTCTTC. The V and J genes are TRBV5-1 and TRBJ2-1, with 8 bases fitting TRBD2. CDR1 is SGHRS, CDR2 YFSETQ, per germline. Trimming at V came to 4 bases and at J to 9 bases, leaving 9 bases not matched to a gene. The CDR3 extends over 14 amino acids.

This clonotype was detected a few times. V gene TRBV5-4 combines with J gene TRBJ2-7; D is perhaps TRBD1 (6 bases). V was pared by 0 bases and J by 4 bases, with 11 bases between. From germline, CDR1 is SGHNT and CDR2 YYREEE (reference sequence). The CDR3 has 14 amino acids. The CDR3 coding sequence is TGTGCCAGCAGCTTGGCCAGAGGGGGTTACGAGCAGTACTTC. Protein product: CASSLARGGYEQYF.